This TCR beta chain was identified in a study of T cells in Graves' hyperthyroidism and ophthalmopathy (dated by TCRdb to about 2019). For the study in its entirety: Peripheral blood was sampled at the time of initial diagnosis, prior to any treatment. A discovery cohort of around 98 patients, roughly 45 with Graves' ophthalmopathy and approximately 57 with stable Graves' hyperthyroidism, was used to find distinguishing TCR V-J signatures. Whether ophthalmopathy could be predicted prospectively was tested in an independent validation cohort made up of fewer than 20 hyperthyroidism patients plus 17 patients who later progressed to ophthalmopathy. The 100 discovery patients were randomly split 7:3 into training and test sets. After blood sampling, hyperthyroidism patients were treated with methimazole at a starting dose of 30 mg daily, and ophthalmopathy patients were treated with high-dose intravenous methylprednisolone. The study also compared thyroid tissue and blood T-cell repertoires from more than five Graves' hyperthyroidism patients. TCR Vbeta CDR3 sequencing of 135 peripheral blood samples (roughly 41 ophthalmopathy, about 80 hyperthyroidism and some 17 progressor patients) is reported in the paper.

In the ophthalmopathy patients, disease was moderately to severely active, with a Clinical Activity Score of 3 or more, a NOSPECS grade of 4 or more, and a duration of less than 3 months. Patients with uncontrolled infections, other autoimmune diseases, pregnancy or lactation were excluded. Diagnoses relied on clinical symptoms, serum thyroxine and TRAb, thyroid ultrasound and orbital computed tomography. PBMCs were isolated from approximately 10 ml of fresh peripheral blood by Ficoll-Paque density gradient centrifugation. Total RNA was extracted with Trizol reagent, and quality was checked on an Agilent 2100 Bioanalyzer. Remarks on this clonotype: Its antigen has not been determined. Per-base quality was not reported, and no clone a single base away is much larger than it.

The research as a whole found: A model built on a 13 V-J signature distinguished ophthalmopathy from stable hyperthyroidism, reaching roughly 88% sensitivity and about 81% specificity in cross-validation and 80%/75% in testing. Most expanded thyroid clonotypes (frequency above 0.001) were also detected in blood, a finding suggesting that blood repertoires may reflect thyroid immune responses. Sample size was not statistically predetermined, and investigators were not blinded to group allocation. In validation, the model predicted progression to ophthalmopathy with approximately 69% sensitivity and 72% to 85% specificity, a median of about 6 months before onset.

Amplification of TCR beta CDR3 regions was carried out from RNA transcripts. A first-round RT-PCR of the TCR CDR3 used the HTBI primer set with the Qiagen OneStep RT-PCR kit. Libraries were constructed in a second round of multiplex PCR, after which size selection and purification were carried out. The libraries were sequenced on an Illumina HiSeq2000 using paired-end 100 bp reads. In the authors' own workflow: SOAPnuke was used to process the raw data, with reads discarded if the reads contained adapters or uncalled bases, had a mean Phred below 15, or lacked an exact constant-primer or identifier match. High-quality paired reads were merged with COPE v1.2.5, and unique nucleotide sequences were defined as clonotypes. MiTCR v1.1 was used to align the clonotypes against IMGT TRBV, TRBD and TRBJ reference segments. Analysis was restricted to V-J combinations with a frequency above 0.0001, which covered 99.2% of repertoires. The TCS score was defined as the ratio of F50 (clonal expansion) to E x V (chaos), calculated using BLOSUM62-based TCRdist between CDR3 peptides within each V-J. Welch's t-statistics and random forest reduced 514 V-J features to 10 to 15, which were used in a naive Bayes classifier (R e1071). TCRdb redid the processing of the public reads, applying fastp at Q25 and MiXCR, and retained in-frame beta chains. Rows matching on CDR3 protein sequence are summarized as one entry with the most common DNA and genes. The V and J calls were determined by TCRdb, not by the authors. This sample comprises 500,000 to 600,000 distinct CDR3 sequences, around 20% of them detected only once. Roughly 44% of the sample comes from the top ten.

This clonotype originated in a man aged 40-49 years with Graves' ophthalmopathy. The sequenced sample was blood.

The CDR3 in this case is CASSYGLAGGEQFF. The nucleotides are TGCGCCAGCAGCTACGGACTAGCGGGAGGTGAGCAGTTCTTC. The sequence links TRBV5-1 to TRBJ2-1, and 14 junctional nucleotides match TRBD2. Germline trimming amounts to 3 bases on V and 9 bases on J, with 2 as the count of junction bases outside the gene matches. The CDR3 runs 14 residues from the cysteine to the phenylalanine. Only the CDR3 part of the read is kept: 42 bases, read in frame from the first base. The germline V gene supplies CDR1 SGHRS and CDR2 YFSETQ.